This T cell receptor (beta chain) appears in the sequencing data of a study of Ad26.COV2.S vaccination and SARS-CoV-2 variants. Study-wide results and limits: Reports say spike-specific CD8+ and CD4+ T cell responses covered substantial breadth after vaccination.

As for treatment: around 19 received Ad26.COV2.S at low or high dose, single or two shots; 5 received placebo; per-sample allocation not given. Repertoires come from day 63 after the first vaccine or placebo injection. Boston hosted the donor, who was an adult aged 18-55 years. Its platform was an Ad26 vector, and its expressed antigen was Wuhan-strain SARS-CoV-2 spike. As regards this clone: Its antigen remains unknown.

Clones were sequenced by immunoSEQ multiplex PCR, and TCRdb holds only the in-frame ones, with some missing. Of around 380,000 clones in the sample, 80% to 90% were seen once. V was pared by 4 bases and J by 0 bases, with 13 bases between. Germline lookup yields CDR1 SGHRS and CDR2 YFSETQ. The CDR3 spans 16 residues. The genes are TRBV5-1 and TRBJ2-2; TRBD1 is a possible D gene (6 bases). The clonotype originates from a person aged 18 to 59 who received the Ad26.COV2.S COVID-19 vaccine or a placebo. Sequencing used peripheral blood, obtained in a trial of Ad26.COV2.S vaccine versus placebo. The CDR3 loop reads CASSPNRATNTGELFF. The CDR3 coding sequence is TGCGCCAGCAGCCCTAACAGGGCGACGAACACCGGGGAGCTGTTTTTT.